This entry concerns a single T cell receptor beta chain. These data are taken from a study of control samples from healthy donors and cancer patients. TCRdb's copy holds only in-frame clones and misses some; the assay was immunoSEQ multiplex PCR. The data hold roughly 170,000 clones, with 75% to 95% observed a single time. Sequenced: blood. This TCR derives from a woman in her 40s in good health.

Here the CDR3 DNA reads TGTGCCAGCAGCCGGACAGGGCACGGGGACACCATATATTTT. Protein: CASSRTGHGDTIYF. This chain connects TRBV7-9 to TRBJ1-3; 8 bases line up with TRBD1. This CDR3 comprises 14 residues. V lost 5 bases, J lost 8 bases, and 8 bases stayed unmatched. CDR1 is SEHNR, CDR2 FQNEAQ, per germline (reference sequence).